A selection of T cell receptor beta chains follows, all from one sample in a study of prognosis after radiotherapy for stage I lung cancer. Each CDR3 protein gets one entry after TCRdb re-called the multiplex PCR reads with MiXCR. The table lists 11,000 to 15,000 distinct CDR3 sequences, approximately 60% of them singletons. The sample was PBMCs, taken before or after stereotactic body radiation therapy (not recorded which). The receptors originated from a donor over 45 with non-small cell lung cancer. The CDR3 runs from the conserved cysteine through the conserved F or W. A D gene is named only where the DNA matches it firmly. Rows may omit the clone size; those that give it use once, few, many or a size class.

TRBV12-3/TRBV12-4,few,-,TRBJ1-5,TGTGCCAGCGTGGGGATGTCTCAGCCCCAGCATTTT,CASVGMSQPQHF
TRBV5-4,-,-,TRBJ2-3,TGTGCCAGCAGCTTTGGGGTCCAATTTTCTAGCACAGATACGCAGTATTTT,CASSFGVQFSSTDTQYF
TRBV20-1,many,-,TRBJ2-2,TGCAGTGCTAGAGATCGTAAGGGTGAGACCGGGGAGCTGTTTTTT,CSARDRKGETGELFF
TRBV20-1,medium-sized,TRBD1,TRBJ1-2,TGCAGTGCTAGAACGGACAGGGAATTCTATGGCTACACCTTC,CSARTDREFYGYTF
TRBV6-2/TRBV6-3,-,-,TRBJ1-6,TGTGCCAGCAGTTCGGGGAATTCACCCCTCCACTTT,CASSSGNSPLHF
TRBV6-1,once,-,TRBJ2-7,TGTGTCAGCAAAGCGGTACACCTCTACGAGCAGTACTTC,CVSKAVHLYEQYF
TRBV30,-,-,TRBJ2-5,TGTGCCTGGAGTGTACTTCCAGGGTGGGGTGGAGAGACCCAGTACTTC,CAWSVLPGWGGETQYF
TRBV29-1,-,TRBD2,TRBJ2-5,TGCAGCGCAGCAGGTAGCGGGGGGCCTCGGGAGACCCAGTACTTC,CSAAGSGGPRETQYF
TRBV27,-,-,TRBJ2-7,TGTGCCAGCAGGGGGGAGTTTAGAGGGGGCGAGCAGTACTTC,CASRGEFRGGEQYF
TRBV28,-,-,TRBJ1-3,TGTGCCAGCAGTTTTTTGGGGTACTACGGACCTCCGGGAGACACCATATATTTT,CASSFLGYYGPPGDTIYF
TRBV5-1,-,-,TRBJ2-1,TGCGCCAGCAGCTTGACCCGAGACAATGATCAGTTCTTC,CASSLTRDNDQFF
TRBV5-1,-,-,TRBJ2-2,TGCGCCAGCAGCTTGGATGGGGCAGTAACCGGGGAGCTGTTTTTT,CASSLDGAVTGELFF
TRBV28,-,-,TRBJ1-2,TGTGCCAGCAGAATCTACGGGGGTCGTGGCTACACCTTC,CASRIYGGRGYTF
TRBV28,-,TRBD2,TRBJ2-3,TGTGCCAGCCGAGCCTCAGCGGGAGGTGTGCTGCGCACAGATACGCAGTATTTT,CASRASAGGVLRTDTQYF
TRBV7-9,many,TRBD1,TRBJ2-1,TGTGCCAACAGAGCAGGGGGTTACAATGAGCAGTTCTTC,CANRAGGYNEQFF
TRBV7-2,-,TRBD1,TRBJ1-5,TGTGCCAGCAGCTTAAGGGGGCGGCAGCCCCAGCATTTT,CASSLRGRQPQHF
TRBV20-1,-,-,TRBJ2-7,TGCAGTGTGAATACAGTGGCCAGCTCCTACGAGCAGTACTTC,CSVNTVASSYEQYF
TRBV28,-,-,TRBJ2-3,TGTGCCAGCACCGAGACTGGAGATACGCAGTATTTT,CASTETGDTQYF
TRBV13,-,-,TRBJ1-6,TGTGCCAGCAGCCAGGGACGGGCCCCGGAACCCCTCCACTTT,CASSQGRAPEPLHF
TRBV7-6,medium-sized,-,TRBJ2-1,TGTGCCAGCAGCTCCTCCGGGACTTCCTCCTCCTACAATGAGCAGTTCTTC,CASSSSGTSSSYNEQFF
TRBV28,-,TRBD2,TRBJ2-3,TGTGCCAGCAGCCCAGTGGCGGGAGGGCCGGGAGATACGCAGTATTTT,CASSPVAGGPGDTQYF
TRBV6-2/TRBV6-3,-,TRBD2,TRBJ2-1,TGTGCCAGCAGCAGGACTAGCGTGAGTGGCTCCTACAATGAGCAGTTCTTC,CASSRTSVSGSYNEQFF
TRBV7-9,-,-,TRBJ2-7,TGTGCCAGCAGCTTAGCGGGAGCAAGGGGCGAGCAGTACTTC,CASSLAGARGEQYF
TRBV7-9,many,TRBD1,TRBJ1-2,TGTGCCATAACAGGGGCCTATGGCTACACCTTC,CAITGAYGYTF
TRBV5-1,-,TRBD1,TRBJ1-2,TGCGCCAGCAGCTCGACAGGGTGGGACCATGGCTACACCTTC,CASSSTGWDHGYTF
TRBV28,-,TRBD2,TRBJ2-1,TGTGCCAGCAGTTTAATTAGCGGGAGCATTGGTGGCAATGAGCAGTTCTTC,CASSLISGSIGGNEQFF
TRBV11-3,-,-,TRBJ2-7,TGTGCCAGCAGTACGACGCCCCGACTGAGCTCCTACGAGCAGTACTTC,CASSTTPRLSSYEQYF
TRBV12-3/TRBV12-4,medium-sized,TRBD1,TRBJ2-7,TGTGCCAGCACCCCTAGGGCAGGGGGTTCCTACGAGCAGTACTTC,CASTPRAGGSYEQYF
TRBV20-1,-,-,TRBJ1-6,TGCAGTGCTAGAGTCGCGGGATCACCCCTCCACTTT,CSARVAGSPLHF
TRBV6-2/TRBV6-3,-,-,TRBJ1-2,TGTGCCAGCAGTTTAACCTCAAGGCGAGAGCCCTATGGCTGCACCTTC,CASSLTSRREPYGCTF
TRBV7-3,-,TRBD2,TRBJ2-1,TGTGCCAGCAGCGCGTTAGCGGGAGTTTACAATGAGCAGTTCTTC,CASSALAGVYNEQFF
TRBV28,-,TRBD2,TRBJ2-2,TGTGCCAGCAGTCGTAGAGCGGGAGGGCCCGGGGAGCTGTTTTTT,CASSRRAGGPGELFF
TRBV19,medium-sized,-,TRBJ2-3,TGTGCCAGTAGTATAGATCGGGGGGCGGGAGTCGGTACAGATACGCAGTATTTT,CASSIDRGAGVGTDTQYF
TRBV19,-,TRBD2,TRBJ2-7,TGTGCCAGTATCCCAAGAGGGTCTAGCGGGAGTGACGAGCAGTACTTC,CASIPRGSSGSDEQYF
TRBV20-1,medium-sized,TRBD2,TRBJ2-1,TGCAGTGCTAGAGATGGGGGGGGACTTAGTTACAATGAGCAGTTCTTC,CSARDGGGLSYNEQFF
TRBV18,-,-,TRBJ2-7,TGTGCCAGCTCACCCCCCGGTGAAGGCTTCTACGAGCAGTACTTC,CASSPPGEGFYEQYF
TRBV11-2,-,-,TRBJ1-4,TGTGCCAGCAGCTTCAGTACCTGGGGAGGGACCGGGGGCGTCGGCGGTAATGAAAAACTGTTTTTT,CASSFSTWGGTGGVGGNEKLFF
TRBV12-3/TRBV12-4,few,-,TRBJ2-1,TGTGCCAGCAGACGCAGAGATGAGAAGTTCTTC,CASRRRDEKFF
TRBV11-3,many,-,TRBJ2-2,TGTGCCAGCAGCTTAGGAGGAAACACCGGGGAGCTGTTTTTT,CASSLGGNTGELFF
TRBV7-6,medium-sized,TRBD2,TRBJ2-3,TGTGCCAGCAGCTTAGCGGGAGGGCGCTTGCATACGCAGTATTTT,CASSLAGGRLHTQYF
TRBV5-1,-,-,TRBJ1-6,TGCGCCAGCAGCCAGGGGTCCTATAATTCACCCCTCCACTTT,CASSQGSYNSPLHF
TRBV2,many,TRBD1,TRBJ2-5,TGTGCCAGCAGAGTTGACAGGGCCGAGACCCAGTACTTC,CASRVDRAETQYF